This T cell receptor (beta chain) came from a study of blood T cell repertoires in COVID-19. About the research overall: From the United States, Italy and Spain came samples of acute and convalescent COVID-19.

As handled by the study authors: From reference gene primer amplification, estimates of nucleated cell counts were derived. The repertoire was sequenced with immunoSEQ multiplex PCR; TCRdb's copy has only in-frame clones and lacks some. That table is the source of V, J and clone size, and D and trimming were worked out from the DNA. The sample contains 250,000 to 350,000 clones, nearly 90% of which appear only once. Participants had their cohort set by participant-reported clinical history. Sequencing used PBMCs or T cells enriched from blood (not recorded which). The TCR sequence derives from a woman in her 30s who had recovered from COVID-19.

CDR3 bases: TGTGCCAGCAGCCAAGATGGGACTAGCTACGAGCAGTACTTC. Amino acids: CASSQDGTSYEQYF. The J gene is TRBJ2-7, the V gene TRBV4-2; 8 bases fit TRBD2. V gave up 0 bases and J gave up 3 bases; unmatched junction bases: 1. Germline CDR1 and CDR2: LGHNA and YNFKEQ. The CDR3 loop spans 14 amino acids.